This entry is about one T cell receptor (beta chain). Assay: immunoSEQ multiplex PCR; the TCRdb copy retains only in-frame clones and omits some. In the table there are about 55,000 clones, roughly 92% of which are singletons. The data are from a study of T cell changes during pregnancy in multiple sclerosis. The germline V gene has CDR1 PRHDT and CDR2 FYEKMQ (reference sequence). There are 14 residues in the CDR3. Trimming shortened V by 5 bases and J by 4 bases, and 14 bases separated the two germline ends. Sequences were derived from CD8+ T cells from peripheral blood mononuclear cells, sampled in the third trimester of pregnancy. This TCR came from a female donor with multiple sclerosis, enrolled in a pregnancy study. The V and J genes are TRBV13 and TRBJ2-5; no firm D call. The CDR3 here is CASSPRVRIETQYF. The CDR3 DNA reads TGTGCCAGCAGCCCTCGGGTGCGGATAGAGACCCAGTACTTC.